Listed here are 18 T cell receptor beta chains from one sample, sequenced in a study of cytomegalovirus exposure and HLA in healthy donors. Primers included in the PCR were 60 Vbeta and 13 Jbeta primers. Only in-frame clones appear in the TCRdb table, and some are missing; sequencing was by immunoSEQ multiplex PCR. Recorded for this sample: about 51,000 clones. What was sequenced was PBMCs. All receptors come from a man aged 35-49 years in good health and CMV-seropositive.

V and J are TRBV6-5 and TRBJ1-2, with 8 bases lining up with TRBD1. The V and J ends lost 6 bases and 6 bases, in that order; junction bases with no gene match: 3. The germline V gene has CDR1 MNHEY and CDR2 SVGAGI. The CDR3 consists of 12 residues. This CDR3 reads CASSRGRDGYTF. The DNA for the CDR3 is TGTGCCAGCAGCAGGGGGCGGGATGGCTACACCTTC.

CDR3 sequence (DNA): TGCGCCAGCAGGGGAGCAGATACGCAGTATTTT. Translated, it gives CASRGADTQYF. The rearrangement uses TRBV5-1 and TRBJ2-3, with a tentative D call TRBD2 (5 bases). Trimming cost V 5 bases and J 4 bases, with 5 bases left between them. Germline V gene data show CDR1 as SGHRS and CDR2 as YFSETQ. There are 11 residues in the CDR3.

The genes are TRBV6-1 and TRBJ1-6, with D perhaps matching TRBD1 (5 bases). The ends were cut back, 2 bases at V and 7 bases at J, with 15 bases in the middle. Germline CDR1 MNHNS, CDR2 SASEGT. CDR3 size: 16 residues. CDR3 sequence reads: CASSEHGQGPNSPLHF. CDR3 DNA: TGTGCCAGCAGTGAACACGGCCAGGGCCCGAATTCACCCCTCCACTTT.

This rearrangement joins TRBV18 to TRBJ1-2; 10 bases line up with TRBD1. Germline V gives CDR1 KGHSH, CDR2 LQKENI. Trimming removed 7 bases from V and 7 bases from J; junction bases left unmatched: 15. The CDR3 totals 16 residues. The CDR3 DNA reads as TGTGCCAGCTTACACTCGGGACAGGGGTACGGGAGTGGCTACACCTTC. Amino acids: CASLHSGQGYGSGYTF.

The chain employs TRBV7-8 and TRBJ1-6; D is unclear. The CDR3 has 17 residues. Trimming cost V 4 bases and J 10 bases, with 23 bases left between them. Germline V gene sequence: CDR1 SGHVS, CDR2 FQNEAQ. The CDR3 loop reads CASSSEYWAGGLSPLHF. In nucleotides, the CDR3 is TGTGCCAGCAGCTCGGAGTACTGGGCAGGAGGTCTATCACCCCTCCACTTT. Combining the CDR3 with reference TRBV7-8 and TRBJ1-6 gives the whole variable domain GAGVSQSPRYKVAKRGQDVALRCDPISGHVSLFWYQQALGQGPEFLTYFQNEAQLDKSGLPSDRFFAERPEGSVSTLKIQRTQQEDSAVYLCASSSEYWAGGLSPLHFGNGTRLTVT.

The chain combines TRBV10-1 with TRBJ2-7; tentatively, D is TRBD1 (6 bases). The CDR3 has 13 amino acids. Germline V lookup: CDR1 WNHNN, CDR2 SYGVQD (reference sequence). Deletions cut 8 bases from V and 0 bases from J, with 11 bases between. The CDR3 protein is CASDRSSSYEQYF. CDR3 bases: TGCGCCAGCGACAGGTCGAGCTCCTACGAGCAGTACTTC.

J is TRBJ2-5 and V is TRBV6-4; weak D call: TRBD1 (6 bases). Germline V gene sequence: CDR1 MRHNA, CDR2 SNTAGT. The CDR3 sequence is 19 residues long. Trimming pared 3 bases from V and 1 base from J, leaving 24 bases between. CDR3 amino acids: CASSDKVPGRTGTQETQYF. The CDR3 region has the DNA TGTGCCAGCAGTGATAAAGTACCCGGTAGAACAGGGACCCAAGAGACCCAGTACTTC.

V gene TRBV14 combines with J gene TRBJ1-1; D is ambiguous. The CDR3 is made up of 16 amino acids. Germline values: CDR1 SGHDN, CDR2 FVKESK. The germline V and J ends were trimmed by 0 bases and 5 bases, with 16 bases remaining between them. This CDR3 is CASSQDWIKGRTEAFF. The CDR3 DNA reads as TGTGCCAGCAGCCAAGATTGGATAAAAGGGAGAACTGAAGCTTTCTTT.

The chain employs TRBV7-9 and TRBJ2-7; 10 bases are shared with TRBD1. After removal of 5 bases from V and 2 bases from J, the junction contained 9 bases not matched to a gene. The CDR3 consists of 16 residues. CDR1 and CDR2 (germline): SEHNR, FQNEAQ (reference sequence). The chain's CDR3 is CASSLSGTGVTYEQYF. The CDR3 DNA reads TGTGCCAGCAGCCTCTCCGGGACAGGGGTCACCTACGAGCAGTACTTC.

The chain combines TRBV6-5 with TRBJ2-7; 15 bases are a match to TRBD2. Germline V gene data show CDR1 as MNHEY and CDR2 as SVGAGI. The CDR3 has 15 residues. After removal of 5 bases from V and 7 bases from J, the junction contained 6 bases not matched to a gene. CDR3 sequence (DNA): TGTGCCAGCAGTCGGACTAGCGGGAGGGCTCGGGAGCAGTACTTC. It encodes CASSRTSGRAREQYF.

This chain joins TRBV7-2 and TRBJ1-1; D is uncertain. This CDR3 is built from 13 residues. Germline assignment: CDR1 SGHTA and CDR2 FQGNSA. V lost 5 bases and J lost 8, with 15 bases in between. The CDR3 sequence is CASSPRRGPEAFF. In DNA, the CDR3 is TGTGCCAGCAGCCCCAGACGAGGTCCGGAAGCTTTCTTT.

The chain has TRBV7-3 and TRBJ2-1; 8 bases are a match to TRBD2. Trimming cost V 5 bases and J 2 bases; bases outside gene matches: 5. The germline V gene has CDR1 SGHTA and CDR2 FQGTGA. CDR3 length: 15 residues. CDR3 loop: CASSEVGGAYNEQFF. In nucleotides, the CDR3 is TGTGCCAGCAGCGAAGTCGGGGGGGCCTACAATGAGCAGTTCTTC.

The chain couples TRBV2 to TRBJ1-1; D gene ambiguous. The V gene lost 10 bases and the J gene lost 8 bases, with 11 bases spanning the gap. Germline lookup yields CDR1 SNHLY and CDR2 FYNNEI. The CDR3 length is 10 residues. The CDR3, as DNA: TGTGCCACGAAGGTAGCCGAAGCTTTCTTT. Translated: CATKVAEAFF.

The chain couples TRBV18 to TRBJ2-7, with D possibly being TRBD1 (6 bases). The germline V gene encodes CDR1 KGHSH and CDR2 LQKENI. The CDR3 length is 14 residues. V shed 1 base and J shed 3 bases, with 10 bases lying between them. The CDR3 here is CASSPLQGSYEQYF. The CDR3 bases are TGTGCCAGCTCACCACTTCAGGGGAGCTACGAGCAGTACTTC.

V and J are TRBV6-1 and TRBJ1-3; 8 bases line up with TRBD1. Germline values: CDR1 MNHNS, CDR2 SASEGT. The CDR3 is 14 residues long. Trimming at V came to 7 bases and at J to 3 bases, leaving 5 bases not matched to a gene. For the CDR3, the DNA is TGTGCCAGCACTGGACAGGGTGATGGAAACACCATATATTTT. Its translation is CASTGQGDGNTIYF.

CDR3 DNA sequence: TGTGCCAGCGAGGGGGTTACGACCTACGAGCAGTACTTC. It encodes CASEGVTTYEQYF. The rearrangement links TRBV6-6 to TRBJ2-7, with TRBD1 as a possible D gene (6 bases). The CDR3 sequence is 13 residues long. V lost 8 bases and J lost 2, with 13 bases in between. Germline loops: CDR1 MNHNY, CDR2 SVGAGI (reference sequence).

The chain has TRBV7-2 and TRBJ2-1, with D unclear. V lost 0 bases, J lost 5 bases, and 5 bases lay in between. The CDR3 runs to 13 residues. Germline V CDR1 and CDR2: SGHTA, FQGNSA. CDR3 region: CASSLANHNEQFF. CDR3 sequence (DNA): TGTGCCAGCAGCTTAGCCAATCACAATGAGCAGTTCTTC.

CDR3 sequence: CASNTGQGYNQPQHF. The CDR3 nucleotides read TGTGCCAGCAATACCGGACAGGGTTACAATCAGCCCCAGCATTTT. The chain employs TRBV6-5 and TRBJ1-5; TRBD1 matches at 8 bases. The germline gives CDR1 MNHEY, CDR2 SVGAGI. Unmatched junction bases numbered 8, after V lost 7 bases and J lost 3 bases. The CDR3 contains 15 residues.